This T cell receptor beta chain was observed in a study of blood T cell repertoires in COVID-19. Overall study: The origin of the acute and convalescent COVID-19 samples was the United States, Italy and Spain. T cells, B-cell-depleted T cells, or PBMCs supplied cDNA or gDNA.

A Seattle source enrolled patients during active infection and followed them longitudinally. Germline loops: CDR1 SNHLY, CDR2 FYNNEI. V was pared by 2 bases and J by 2 bases, with 14 bases of the junction left unmatched. The CDR3 runs 18 residues. This clone appeared once. In the original processing: By means of reference gene primer amplification, nucleated cell counts were estimated. TCRdb's table, derived via immunoSEQ multiplex PCR, lists solely in-frame clones and lacks some. V, J and clone size reflect that table, while D and trimming were determined from the DNA. The sample lists around 290,000 clones, roughly nine tenths occurring once.

The sample taken for sequencing was peripheral blood. The chain has TRBV2 and TRBJ1-1, with 7 bases that match TRBD1. This receptor was obtained from a woman in her twenties or thirties with COVID-19, enrolled during active disease. CDR3 nucleotides: TGTGCCAGCAGTGAAAACCCGTGGACAGGCGGGTCCAACACTGAAGCTTTCTTT. It yields the protein CASSENPWTGGSNTEAFF.